The text below deals with one T cell receptor (beta chain). Trimming removed 6 bases from V and 4 bases from J; junction bases left unmatched: 3. Germline CDR1 DFQATT, CDR2 SNEGSKA (reference sequence). The CDR3 totals 11 residues. This sample is part of a study of T cell changes during pregnancy in multiple sclerosis. Some clones are missing from TCRdb's copy, which holds only in-frame ones; the method was immunoSEQ multiplex PCR. The table shows 50,000 or so clones, with around 89% occurring only once. The material sequenced was CD8+ T cells from peripheral blood mononuclear cells, taken in the second trimester of pregnancy. This rearrangement joins TRBV20-1 to TRBJ2-7; 7 nucleotides agree with TRBD2. The receptor's source is a female donor with multiple sclerosis, enrolled in a pregnancy study. CDR3 nucleotides: TGCAGTGCGCCCGGGGGGTACGAGCAGTACTTC. Protein sequence: CSAPGGYEQYF.